This T cell receptor (beta chain) was captured by sequencing in a study of patients and donors after allogeneic stem cell transplantation. TCRdb independently ran MiXCR on the RT-PCR reads; one entry per CDR3 protein. The sample carries around 200,000 distinct CDR3 sequences, roughly 38% recorded once. The TCR was taken from a human donor who was either an allogeneic HSCT recipient or a stem cell or donor lymphocyte infusion donor (not recorded which). It is not recorded whose cells these are; they may come from a transplant donor. The sequencing input was blood, either unsorted or a sorted T cell fraction (not recorded which).

The CDR3 loop is CASSQGLAGETQYF. CDR3 nucleotides: TGTGCCAGCAGCCAAGGGCTAGCGGGGGAGACCCAGTACTTC. This sequence joins TRBV3-1 and TRBJ2-5; 9 positions match TRBD2. This CDR3 has 14 residues. Trimming at V came to 1 base and at J to 5 bases, leaving 2 bases not matched to a gene. The germline V gene encodes CDR1 LGHDT and CDR2 YNNKEL (reference sequence).